This T cell receptor beta chain was found in a study of T cell repertoires in cytomegalovirus infection (dated by TCRdb to the late 2010s). Study-level background: The HLA type of each donor mattered for the analysis, because public TCR beta signatures pointed to carriage of CMV infection along with the matching HLA type.

Sequencing instrument: Illumina HiSeq 1500. The public reads were reprocessed in TCRdb via fastp at Q25 and MiXCR, keeping in-frame beta chains. Every distinct CDR3 protein forms one entry, paired with its most common genes and DNA. The sample has 150,000 to 200,000 distinct CDR3 sequences on record, approximately 17% of them singletons. Approximately 18% of the sample is held by the ten biggest clonotypes. The CDR3, cysteine through phenylalanine, is 15 amino acids long. Left in the record is the CDR3 DNA by itself, 45 bases read in frame from the first base. The germline V gene (reference sequence) yields SEHNR for CDR1 and FQNEAQ for CDR2. Ends trimmed: V by 5 bases, J by 5 bases; bases unmatched to a gene: 8. On the study overall, not on this receptor specifically: Cumulative frequency of public TCR beta family members discriminated carriers of CMV infection plus the relevant HLA type in this cohort and an independent 352-donor cohort. In the ex vivo response, HLA-C-restricted CMV-specific TCR beta clonotypes were dominant, and in two of eight donors the single most frequent clonotype came from this HLA-C-restricted group.

A note on this clonotype: Which antigen it targets is not known. No base quality information exists; no much larger clone differs at one position.

The chain is made from TRBV7-9 and TRBJ1-4; the junction holds 7 bases that match TRBD1. The clonotype was recovered from a human donor in good health (CMV status not recorded). Some clones in this sample may be carry-over from other donors' samples. The sample was CD8+ T cells from PBMCs. The CDR3 is CASSPPGQINEKLFF. The nucleotide sequence is TGTGCCAGCAGCCCTCCGGGACAGATAAATGAAAAACTGTTTTTT.